The 6 T cell receptor beta chains presented below share a single source sample, sequenced in a study of T cell responses to AZD1222 COVID-19 vaccine. Clones were read by immunoSEQ multiplex PCR, and TCRdb kept only the in-frame ones, dropping some. The sample carries more than 90,000 clones, around 84% recorded once. Source: peripheral blood, taken on day 0 of AZD1222 vaccination. The receptors were sampled from an adult in good health.

This sequence joins TRBV28 and TRBJ1-2; D is unclear. Trimming removed 3 bases from V and 7 bases from J, with 9 bases in between. The CDR3 contains 12 residues. Germline CDR1 reads MDHEN; CDR2 reads SYDVKM. In nucleotides, the CDR3 is TGTGCCAGCAGTTTGTGGGCGGTTGGCTACACCTTC. Its translation: CASSLWAVGYTF.

V gene TRBV5-1 combines with J gene TRBJ2-2; D is unresolved. Between the trimmed V and J ends, which lost 2 bases and 4 bases, there was a span of 12 bases. CDR3 length equals 15 residues. From germline, CDR1 is SGHRS and CDR2 YFSETQ. The CDR3 nucleotides read TGCGCCAGCAGCTTCGGCCCCGAGGCCACCGGGGAGCTGTTTTTT. Amino acids: CASSFGPEATGELFF.

The chain carries TRBV7-3 and TRBJ2-7; TRBD2 might be the D (6 bases). V was clipped by 5 bases and J by 1 base, with 15 bases between them. CDR3 length: 15 residues. Germline CDR1 is SGHTA and CDR2 is FQGTGA. CDR3 sequence: CASSLQTSNSYEQYF. The CDR3 DNA sequence: TGTGCCAGCAGCCTTCAGACTAGTAATTCCTACGAGCAGTACTTC.

V usage is TRBV5-6 and J usage is TRBJ2-7, with D possibly called TRBD1 or TRBD2 (5 bases each). Germline lookup yields CDR1 SGHDT and CDR2 YYEEEE. Trimming removed 4 bases from V and 3 bases from J, with 17 bases in between. This CDR3 has 15 amino acids. As DNA, the CDR3 is TGTGCCAGCAGCCATGTAGGGCCTGGGGGCTACGAGCAGTACTTC. Its translation is CASSHVGPGGYEQYF. The full variable domain, its missing parts supplied by reference TRBV5-6 and TRBJ2-7, is DAGVTQSPTHLIKTRGQQVTLRCSPKSGHDTVSWYQQALGQGPQFIFQYYEEEERQRGNFPDRFSGHQFPNYSSELNVNALLLGDSALYLCASSHVGPGGYEQYFGPGTRLTVT.

This clone has just one count. The CDR3 reads CASSPKGQGFSYNSPLHF. In DNA, the CDR3 is TGTGCCAGCAGCCCTAAGGGACAGGGATTCTCCTATAATTCACCCCTCCACTTT. This chain joins TRBV7-2 and TRBJ1-6; 9 bases map to TRBD1. The CDR3 is 18 residues long. Germline lookup yields CDR1 SGHTA and CDR2 FQGNSA. The V gene end was trimmed by 5 bases and the J gene end by 0 bases; junction bases not matched to a gene: 8.

This clone has only a few counts. The V gene is TRBV7-9, the J gene TRBJ2-7, with a possible D match to TRBD2 (6 bases). CDR3 length: 12 amino acids. The V end was cut by 1 base, the J end by 6 bases, with 7 bases between. Germline CDR1 is SEHNR and CDR2 is FQNEAQ (reference sequence). The CDR3 DNA reads as TGTGCCAGCAGCTTAGTCGGGAGCGAGCAGTACTTC. Amino acids: CASSLVGSEQYF.